This entry lists 27 T cell receptor beta chains sequenced from one sample in a study of T cell changes during pregnancy in multiple sclerosis. Profiled with immunoSEQ multiplex PCR; TCRdb holds only in-frame clones, not every one. The profile shows about 75,000 clones, around 90% of them singletons. The source material was peripheral blood, sampled in the first trimester of pregnancy. The receptors shown here come from a female donor in good health, enrolled as a control in a pregnancy study.

This sequence joins TRBV7-4 and TRBJ2-3; TRBD2 aligns across 7 bases. The CDR3 covers 11 residues. Germline-derived CDR1 and CDR2 are SGHVT and SQSDAQ. The V and J ends lost 11 bases and 4 bases, in that order; junction bases with no gene match: 3. The CDR3 DNA is TGTGCCCGACTAGCCCCAGATACGCAGTATTTT. Translating gives CARLAPDTQYF.

The gene calls are TRBV2 and TRBJ2-2; 8 nucleotides match TRBD1. Germline V gene lookup returns CDR1 SNHLY and CDR2 FYNNEI. Trimming cost V 7 bases and J 7 bases; bases outside gene matches: 5. CDR3 length equals 13 residues. CDR3: CASKPGGIGELFF. CDR3 DNA: TGTGCCAGCAAGCCAGGGGGCATCGGGGAGCTGTTTTTT.

The chain uses TRBV10-1 and TRBJ1-3; tentative D call: TRBD1 (5 bases). CDR1 is WNHNN, CDR2 SYGVQD, per germline (reference sequence). With 4 bases removed from V and 2 bases from J, the gap between germline ends came to 9 bases. This CDR3 is built from 14 residues. CDR3 region: CASSVGRAGNTIYF. In DNA form, the CDR3 reads TGCGCCAGCAGTGTTGGCAGGGCTGGAAACACCATATATTTT.

CDR3 nucleotides: TGTGCCAGCGTCACAGGGGCAAACCTTAACTATGGCTACACCTTC. It codes for CASVTGANLNYGYTF. The chain uses TRBV28 and TRBJ1-2; 7 nucleotides match TRBD1. Looked up from germline, CDR1 is MDHEN and CDR2 is SYDVKM. V gave up 8 bases and J gave up 1 base; unmatched junction bases: 10. The CDR3 extends over 15 amino acids.

The chain couples TRBV5-1 to TRBJ2-4, with 9 bases that match TRBD2. The ends lost 4 bases at V and 3 bases at J; junction bases unmatched: 11. Germline CDR1 and CDR2: SGHRS and YFSETQ. The CDR3 contains 17 residues. For the CDR3, the DNA is TGCGCCAGCAGCCGGCTAGCGGGAAGTCAGGGCAAAAACATTCAGTACTTC. Amino acids: CASSRLAGSQGKNIQYF. Full variable domain (remainder filled in from reference TRBV5-1 and TRBJ2-4): KAGVTQTPRYLIKTRGQQVTLSCSPISGHRSVSWYQQTPGQGLQFLFEYFSETQRNKGNFPGRFSGRQFSNSRSEMNVSTLELGDSALYLCASSRLAGSQGKNIQYFGAGTRLSVL.

This clone has only one observation. J is TRBJ2-2 and V is TRBV10-1, with D unresolved. Trimming removed 2 bases from V and 7 bases from J, with 8 bases in between. The CDR3 length is 13 residues. CDR1 is WNHNN, CDR2 SYGVQD, per germline (reference sequence). The CDR3 protein is CASSEEFGGELFF. As DNA, the CDR3 is TGCGCCAGCAGTGAGGAGTTTGGCGGGGAGCTGTTTTTT.

This chain links TRBV10-3 with TRBJ2-1, with 8 bases fitting TRBD2. CDR3 size: 15 residues. The V gene's germline CDR1 is ENHRY and CDR2 SYGVKD. Trimming removed 2 bases from V and 3 bases from J; junction bases left unmatched: 3. The CDR3 DNA follows: TGTGCCATCAGTGAGGGAGCGGGGGTCTACAATGAGCAGTTCTTC. Amino acids: CAISEGAGVYNEQFF.

CDR3 region: CASTDGTANTEAFF. The CDR3, as DNA: TGTGCCAGCACCGACGGGACAGCGAACACTGAAGCTTTCTTT. V and J are TRBV7-9 and TRBJ1-1; 7 nucleotides agree with TRBD1. This CDR3 is built from 14 residues. The germline CDR1 and CDR2 sequences are SEHNR and FQNEAQ (reference sequence). The V gene end was trimmed by 7 bases and the J gene end by 1 base; junction bases not matched to a gene: 6.

This clone was detected ten times or more. The chain uses TRBV6-1 and TRBJ1-2; 7 bases line up with TRBD1. The V gene's germline CDR1 is MNHNS and CDR2 SASEGT. This CDR3 is built from 15 residues. V lost 7 bases to trimming and J lost 8 bases; unmatched junction nucleotides: 16. The CDR3, as DNA: TGTGCCAGCAACCCTGGACAGGTTAGGGCTGGGGGCTACACCTTC. Translating it yields CASNPGQVRAGGYTF.

A single count supports this clone. The CDR3 region has the DNA TGTGCCAGCAGTTTAGTTAGCGGGTTTGGTACCGGGGAGCTGTTTTTT. This sequence encodes CASSLVSGFGTGELFF. The V and J genes are TRBV27 and TRBJ2-2; 7 positions match TRBD2. Trimming at V came to 2 bases and at J to 5 bases, leaving 8 bases not matched to a gene. Germline V lookup: CDR1 MNHEY, CDR2 SMNVEV (reference sequence). The CDR3 is 16 amino acids.

The CDR3 coding sequence is TGTGCCAGCAGCGCCTTTGGGGCCGGTGAGCAGTTCTTC. The encoded protein is CASSAFGAGEQFF. This chain connects TRBV5-4 to TRBJ2-1, with a possible D match to TRBD1 (5 bases). Trimming removed 4 bases at V and 9 bases at J, with 14 bases between. Germline CDR1 and CDR2: SGHNT and YYREEE (reference sequence). The CDR3 length is 13 residues.

The chain links TRBV5-1 to TRBJ2-7; D remains unclear. The CDR3 spans 12 residues. Germline-derived CDR1 and CDR2 are SGHRS and YFSETQ. V lost 0 bases and J lost 4, with 5 bases in between. CDR3: CASSLVQYEQYF. The CDR3 nucleotides read TGCGCCAGCAGCTTGGTGCAGTACGAGCAGTACTTC.

The rearrangement joins TRBV29-1 to TRBJ1-2; TRBD1 matches at 12 bases. The germline V gene has CDR1 SQVTM and CDR2 ANQGSEA. CDR3 length: 12 residues. J was trimmed by 7 bases and V by 7 bases; bases with no gene match: 4. The CDR3 nucleotides are TGCAGCGCTGGGGACAGGGGGCTTGGCTACACCTTC. Translating gives CSAGDRGLGYTF.

This rearrangement joins TRBV5-1 to TRBJ2-3; D is possibly TRBD2 (7 bases). V shed 6 bases and J shed 2 bases, with 13 bases lying between them. Germline V gene sequence: CDR1 SGHRS, CDR2 YFSETQ. The CDR3 runs 14 residues. CDR3: CASMLGGATDTQYF. The DNA for the CDR3 is TGCGCCAGCATGCTTGGGGGGGCCACAGATACGCAGTATTTT.

This chain connects TRBV7-2 to TRBJ1-2; D remains ambiguous. Per the germline V gene, CDR1 is SGHTA and CDR2 is FQGNSA. Trimming removed 1 base at V and 2 bases at J, with 8 bases between. The CDR3 consists of 14 residues. Here the CDR3 reads CASSLVAENYGYTF. As DNA, the CDR3 is TGTGCCAGCAGCTTAGTAGCAGAGAACTATGGCTACACCTTC.

The CDR3 region has the DNA TGTGCCAGTAGTATCCAGGGCTATGGCTACACCTTC. Encoded protein: CASSIQGYGYTF. The V call is TRBV19, the J call TRBJ1-2; maybe TRBD1 (5 bases). Germline V gene sequence: CDR1 LNHDA, CDR2 SQIVND (reference sequence). The CDR3 runs to 12 residues. With 3 bases removed from V and 4 bases from J, the gap between germline ends came to 6 bases.

This sequence joins TRBV10-3 and TRBJ2-3; 8 bases match TRBD2. V gave up 4 bases and J gave up 1 base; unmatched junction bases: 13. The CDR3 loop spans 18 amino acids. Germline V gene lookup returns CDR1 ENHRY and CDR2 SYGVKD. The CDR3 DNA is TGTGCCATCAGTGGTCCGGAGGGAGCGGGGGAAGGCACAGATACGCAGTATTTT. It encodes CAISGPEGAGEGTDTQYF.

This rearrangement joins TRBV7-6 to TRBJ2-7, with D possibly matching TRBD1 (5 bases). Trimming pared 5 bases from V and 1 base from J, leaving 9 bases between. Germline V CDR1 and CDR2: SGHVS, FNYEAQ. There are 13 residues in the CDR3. CDR3 coding DNA: TGTGCCAGCAGCCCGGACATATCCTACGAGCAGTACTTC. Protein sequence: CASSPDISYEQYF.

The rearrangement uses TRBV12-5 and TRBJ1-5; tentatively, D is TRBD1 (6 bases). The CDR3 length is 14 residues. The germline V gene encodes CDR1 LGHNT and CDR2 FRNRAP. V was cut by 6 bases and J by 3 bases, with 12 bases left in between. The CDR3, as DNA: TGTGCTAGTGGCCAAGGACAGTTCAATCAGCCCCAGCATTTT. Encoded protein: CASGQGQFNQPQHF.

The V call is TRBV5-1, the J call TRBJ2-5; TRBD1 might be the D (5 bases). Deletions cut 0 bases from V and 1 base from J, with 7 bases between. Germline CDR1 is SGHRS and CDR2 is YFSETQ. The CDR3 totals 14 residues. The CDR3 nucleotides are TGCGCCAGCAGCTTGGGACAGATCCAAGAGACCCAGTACTTC. Residues: CASSLGQIQETQYF.

J is TRBJ1-2 and V is TRBV28; the D is unclear. Trimming removed 8 bases at V and 1 base at J, with 5 bases between. The germline CDR1 and CDR2 sequences are MDHEN and SYDVKM. The CDR3 has 11 residues. This CDR3 reads CASSINYGYTF. The DNA for the CDR3 is TGTGCCAGCTCAATTAACTATGGCTACACCTTC.

This chain joins TRBV7-2 and TRBJ2-5, with a tentative D call TRBD1 (6 bases). V was cut by 2 bases and J by 0 bases, with 7 bases left in between. The CDR3 length is 14 residues. Germline CDR1 and CDR2: SGHTA and FQGNSA. CDR3 coding DNA: TGTGCCAGCAGCTTACAGGGGAACCAAGAGACCCAGTACTTC. It is translated as CASSLQGNQETQYF.

V is TRBV5-1 and J is TRBJ1-1; a possible D gene is TRBD1 (6 bases). Germline CDR1 SGHRS, CDR2 YFSETQ. Trimming pared 4 bases from V and 8 bases from J, leaving 15 bases between. The CDR3 sequence is 13 residues long. The CDR3 region is CASSLDRFSEAFF. CDR3 sequence (DNA): TGCGCCAGCAGCCTTGACAGGTTCTCGGAAGCTTTCTTT.

The chain combines TRBV11-2 with TRBJ1-1; 7 nucleotides match TRBD1. V was clipped by 5 bases and J by 3 bases; unmatched bases: 9. The CDR3 spans 15 residues. Germline V gene sequence: CDR1 SGHAT, CDR2 FQNNGV. CDR3 DNA: TGTGCCAGCAGCCCCGAGGGCACAGGGGACACTGAAGCTTTCTTT. Translated, it gives CASSPEGTGDTEAFF.

This chain joins TRBV5-5 and TRBJ2-7; D is possibly TRBD1 (6 bases). With 4 bases removed from V and 1 base from J, the gap between germline ends came to 12 bases. The CDR3 spans 14 residues. Germline CDR1 is SGHKS and CDR2 is YYEKEE (reference sequence). CDR3 amino acids: CASSHRQDSYEQYF. In DNA, the CDR3 is TGTGCCAGCAGCCATAGACAGGATTCCTACGAGCAGTACTTC. Looking up the rest from reference TRBV5-5 and TRBJ2-7 gives the full variable domain: DAGVTQSPTHLIKTRGQQVTLRCSPISGHKSVSWYQQVLGQGPQFIFQYYEKEERGRGNFPDRFSARQFPNYSSELNVNALLLGDSALYLCASSHRQDSYEQYFGPGTRLTVT.

V is TRBV11-2 and J is TRBJ2-6; 13 bases fit TRBD2. This CDR3 is built from 18 residues. V shed 5 bases, J shed 3 bases, and the junction held 7 bases outside the gene matches. Per the germline V gene, CDR1 is SGHAT and CDR2 is FQNNGV. CDR3 nucleotides: TGTGCCAGCAGCCGGAGACTAGCGGGAGGAGATGGGGCCAACGTCCTGACTTTC. This encodes CASSRRLAGGDGANVLTF.

The chain links TRBV4-2 to TRBJ2-3, with a tentative D call TRBD2 (5 bases). The CDR3 contains 13 residues. V lost 6 bases to trimming and J lost 1 base, with 8 bases between them. The germline V gene encodes CDR1 LGHNA and CDR2 YNFKEQ. Here the CDR3 reads CASSRTGTDTQYF. CDR3 bases: TGTGCCAGCAGTCGGACTGGCACAGATACGCAGTATTTT.